A single sample gave rise to the 21 T cell receptor beta chains below, sequenced in a study of blood T cell repertoires in COVID-19. Sequenced by immunoSEQ multiplex PCR; TCRdb stores in-frame clones only, minus some. The sample holds 160,000 or so clones, 83% seen once. Sequencing was done on a sample of peripheral blood. These receptor sequences come from a human donor in a cohort sampled during active COVID-19.

The chain links TRBV19 to TRBJ2-7; TRBD2 aligns across 8 bases. V lost 3 bases and J lost 2; bases outside the gene matches: 6. CDR3 length: 15 amino acids. Germline assignment: CDR1 LNHDA and CDR2 SQIVND (reference sequence). CDR3 nucleotide sequence: TGTGCCAGTAGTATTACTAGCGGAGGGGCCTACGAGCAGTACTTC. It translates to CASSITSGGAYEQYF. Looking up the rest from reference TRBV19 and TRBJ2-7 gives the full variable domain: DGGITQSPKYLFRKEGQNVTLSCEQNLNHDAMYWYRQDPGQGLRLIYYSQIVNDFQKGDIAEGYSVSREKKESFPLTVTSAQKNPTAFYLCASSITSGGAYEQYFGPGTRLTVT.

The chain employs TRBV2 and TRBJ1-5; no firm D call. The CDR3 length is 14 residues. CDR1 and CDR2 from the germline V gene are SNHLY and FYNNEI. Trimming took 0 bases from V and 7 from J, leaving 10 bases between them. Here the CDR3 reads CASSEAGLQQPQHF. CDR3 in DNA: TGTGCCAGCAGTGAAGCAGGACTGCAGCAGCCCCAGCATTTT.

This clone has more than one count but fewer than ten. This chain connects TRBV25-1 to TRBJ2-7, with D maybe TRBD1 (5 bases). The CDR3 is 14 amino acids. Germline V gives CDR1 MGHDK, CDR2 SYGVNS. V lost 4 bases to trimming and J lost 1 base, with 11 bases between them. The CDR3 bases are TGTGCCAGCAGTGGCCCCACAGGTTCCTACGAGCAGTACTTC. Its translation is CASSGPTGSYEQYF.

With regard to this clone: Other nucleotide sequences from this sample produce the same CDR3. The chain recombines TRBV5-4 with TRBJ2-3, with D perhaps matching TRBD1 (5 bases). V lost 0 bases and J lost 6, with 5 bases in between. CDR1 and CDR2 (germline): SGHNT, YYREEE (reference sequence). This CDR3 is 12 amino acids long. The CDR3 here is CASSLGGDTQYF. The CDR3 region has the DNA TGTGCCAGCAGCTTGGGGGGCGATACGCAGTATTTT.

The V gene is TRBV23-1, the J gene TRBJ2-7; D not resolved. TRBV23-1 is labeled an ORF, and its function is uncertain. The CDR3 has 15 amino acids. V gave up 6 bases and J gave up 5 bases, with 20 bases separating them. CDR3 DNA: TGCGCCAGCAGCCCCCCGGCGGATCCGAGGAACGAGCAGTACTTC. Translating it yields CASSPPADPRNEQYF.

The chain has TRBV27 and TRBJ1-1; D might be TRBD1 (5 bases). In germline, CDR1 is MNHEY, CDR2 SMNVEV (reference sequence). The CDR3 covers 14 residues. Trimming stripped 1 base from V and 2 bases from J, with 8 bases between. CDR3 region: CASSLLGGNTEAFF. The CDR3 coding sequence is TGTGCCAGCAGTTTATTGGGGGGTAACACTGAAGCTTTCTTT.

This clone was found a few times. DNA of the CDR3: TGTGCCACGGGGGGCTGGGACGAGCAGTACTTC. As protein: CATGGWDEQYF. The chain joins TRBV28 to TRBJ2-7, with D perhaps matching TRBD2 (7 bases). CDR1 MDHEN and CDR2 SYDVKM come from the germline V gene. V was trimmed by 10 bases and J by 5 bases, leaving 12 bases between them. The length of the CDR3 is 11 residues.

The V and J genes are TRBV9 and TRBJ1-4, with 8 bases fitting TRBD1. Trimming removed 2 bases from V and 1 base from J; junction bases left unmatched: 10. Germline-derived CDR1 and CDR2 are SGDLS and YYNGEE. The CDR3 runs to 18 residues. Written as DNA, the CDR3 is TGTGCCAGCAGCGTTACCCAGGGGGCAATCGAAACTAATGAAAAACTGTTTTTT. Amino acids: CASSVTQGAIETNEKLFF.

The chain links TRBV7-8 to TRBJ1-2; TRBD1 agrees at 9 bases. The germline V gene encodes CDR1 SGHVS and CDR2 FQNEAQ. The CDR3 totals 15 residues. V was pared by 1 base and J by 5 bases, with 5 bases of the junction left unmatched. The CDR3 DNA reads as TGTGCCAGCAGCTTAGAGGGACAGGGTGGTTATGGCTACACCTTC. This gives the protein CASSLEGQGGYGYTF.

The V gene is TRBV18, the J gene TRBJ2-2, with TRBD1 matching over 8 bases. The CDR3 runs to 15 residues. Germline loops: CDR1 KGHSH, CDR2 LQKENI. V was pared by 6 bases and J by 4 bases, with 7 bases of the junction left unmatched. CDR3 sequence (DNA): TGTGCCAGCTCCCAGGGGGCTAGCGTCACCGGGGAGCTGTTTTTT. Translating gives CASSQGASVTGELFF.

The J gene is TRBJ2-1, the V gene TRBV27; 7 bases agree with TRBD1. The CDR3 has 16 residues. The junction had 4 bases not matched to a gene; V was cut back by 2 bases and J by 0 bases. CDR1 is MNHEY and CDR2 is SMNVEV in the germline V gene (reference sequence). The CDR3 region has the DNA TGTGCCAGCAGTTTAGAGGGGGCACTCTCCTACAATGAGCAGTTCTTC. Translated: CASSLEGALSYNEQFF.

J is TRBJ2-1 and V is TRBV7-2; tentatively, D is TRBD2 (5 bases). The V and J ends lost 1 base and 6 bases respectively, with 16 bases between them. This CDR3 is built from 16 residues. CDR1 is SGHTA and CDR2 is FQGNSA in the germline V gene. In nucleotides, the CDR3 is TGTGCCAGCAGCTTAGTGGCCGTAGGGCTAGCCAATGAGCAGTTCTTC. This translates into CASSLVAVGLANEQFF.

The chain combines TRBV27 with TRBJ2-2; 13 bases match TRBD2. Germline lookup yields CDR1 MNHEY and CDR2 SMNVEV (reference sequence). The J segment lost 2 bases and the V segment lost 6 bases, leaving 6 bases of the junction unmatched. The CDR3 sequence is 17 residues long. The CDR3, as DNA: TGTGCCAGCAGATGGACTAGCGGGGGCCATAACACCGGGGAGCTGTTTTTT. Translation: CASRWTSGGHNTGELFF.

The chain couples TRBV11-2 to TRBJ2-7; TRBD2 agrees at 9 bases. CDR1 and CDR2 from the germline V gene are SGHAT and FQNNGV. Losses at the gene ends were 1 base for V and 7 bases for J; bases not matched to a gene: 8. This CDR3 spans 15 amino acids. CDR3: CASSLVALAGEEQYF. DNA of the CDR3: TGTGCCAGCAGCTTAGTGGCTTTAGCGGGAGAGGAGCAGTACTTC.

This clone has only a few counts. The chain couples TRBV19 to TRBJ1-2, with D possibly TRBD1 on 6 matching bases. Trimming took off 6 bases at V and 4 bases at J, with 9 bases between the two ends. The CDR3 consists of 12 residues. From germline, CDR1 is LNHDA and CDR2 SQIVND (reference sequence). The CDR3 sequence: CASRGTPYGYTF. In DNA, the CDR3 is TGTGCCAGTAGAGGGACACCCTATGGCTACACCTTC.

This clone has a handful of counts. The rearrangement joins TRBV7-9 to TRBJ2-7, with TRBD1 as a possible D gene (5 bases). This CDR3 spans 13 amino acids. CDR1 and CDR2 from the germline V gene are SEHNR and FQNEAQ (reference sequence). V was clipped by 5 bases and J by 4 bases, with 12 bases between them. CDR3 in DNA: TGTGCCAGCAGCCCCCCCGACAGATACGAGCAGTACTTC. It specifies CASSPPDRYEQYF.

The chain recombines TRBV28 with TRBJ2-7, with unresolved D. The CDR3 consists of 11 residues. V dropped 4 bases and J dropped 3 bases, with 4 bases sitting between them. CDR1 and CDR2 (germline): MDHEN, SYDVKM. The DNA of the CDR3 is TGTGCCAGCAGTTCCTTCTACGAGCAGTACTTC. It translates to CASSSFYEQYF.

The rearrangement links TRBV28 to TRBJ2-7; TRBD1 agrees at 9 bases. The ends lost 4 bases at V and 3 bases at J; junction bases unmatched: 4. Germline V gene lookup returns CDR1 MDHEN and CDR2 SYDVKM. The CDR3 consists of 14 residues. CDR3 nucleotides: TGTGCCAGCAGTTCTGGGACAGGGTACTACGAGCAGTACTTC. The encoded protein is CASSSGTGYYEQYF.

This clone was observed a handful of times. The J gene is TRBJ1-2, the V gene TRBV28; the D is unclear. Germline values: CDR1 MDHEN, CDR2 SYDVKM. The CDR3 has 13 residues. The V end was cut by 5 bases, the J end by 4 bases, with 11 bases between. CDR3 protein: CASSPGRGYGYTF. CDR3 nucleotide sequence: TGTGCCAGCAGTCCGGGAAGAGGCTATGGCTACACCTTC.

The rearrangement uses TRBV27 and TRBJ2-7; 7 nucleotides match TRBD1. Germline V lookup: CDR1 MNHEY, CDR2 SMNVEV (reference sequence). Trimming cost V 1 base and J 2 bases; bases outside gene matches: 5. The CDR3 totals 15 residues. CDR3: CASSLFRDSPYEQYF. The CDR3 DNA is TGTGCCAGCAGTTTATTTCGGGACAGCCCCTACGAGCAGTACTTC.

V usage is TRBV2 and J usage is TRBJ1-3, with D uncertain. Germline V gives CDR1 SNHLY, CDR2 FYNNEI. Trimming left V 6 bases short and J 1 base short, with 7 bases between. This CDR3 has 13 residues. DNA for the CDR3: TGTGCCAGCAGGGGGAGGTCTGGAAACACCATATATTTT. It yields the protein CASRGRSGNTIYF.